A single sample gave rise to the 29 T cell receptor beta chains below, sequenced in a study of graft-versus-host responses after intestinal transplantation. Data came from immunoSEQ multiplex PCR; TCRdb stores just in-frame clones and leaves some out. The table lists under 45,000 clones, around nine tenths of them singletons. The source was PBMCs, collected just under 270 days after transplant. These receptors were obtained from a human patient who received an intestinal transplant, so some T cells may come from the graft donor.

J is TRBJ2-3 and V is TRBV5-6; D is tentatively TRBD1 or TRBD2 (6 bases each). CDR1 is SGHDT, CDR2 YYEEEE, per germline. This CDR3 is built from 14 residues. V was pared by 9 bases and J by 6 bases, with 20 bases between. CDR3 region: CATKEEGERDTQYF. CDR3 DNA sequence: TGTGCCACAAAAGAGGAGGGGGAAAGGGATACGCAGTATTTT.

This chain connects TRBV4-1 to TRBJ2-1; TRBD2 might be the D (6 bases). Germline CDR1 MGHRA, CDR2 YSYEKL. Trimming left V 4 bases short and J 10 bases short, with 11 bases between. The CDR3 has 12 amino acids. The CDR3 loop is CASSPSGDEQFF. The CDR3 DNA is TGCGCCAGCAGCCCCTCGGGGGACGAGCAGTTCTTC.

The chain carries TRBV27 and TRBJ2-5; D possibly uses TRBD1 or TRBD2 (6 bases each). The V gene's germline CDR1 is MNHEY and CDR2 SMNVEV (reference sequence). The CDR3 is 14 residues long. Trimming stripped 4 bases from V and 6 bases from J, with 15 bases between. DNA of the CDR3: TGTGCCAGCAGTTCCCGGGGGCCGGGGAAGACCCAGTACTTC. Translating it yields CASSSRGPGKTQYF.

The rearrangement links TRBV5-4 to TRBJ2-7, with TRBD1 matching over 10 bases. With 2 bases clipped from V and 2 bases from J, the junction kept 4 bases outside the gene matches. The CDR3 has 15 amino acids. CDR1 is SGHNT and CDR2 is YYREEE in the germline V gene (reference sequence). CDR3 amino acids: CASSFGTGEAYEQYF. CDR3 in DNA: TGTGCCAGCAGCTTCGGGACAGGGGAAGCCTACGAGCAGTACTTC.

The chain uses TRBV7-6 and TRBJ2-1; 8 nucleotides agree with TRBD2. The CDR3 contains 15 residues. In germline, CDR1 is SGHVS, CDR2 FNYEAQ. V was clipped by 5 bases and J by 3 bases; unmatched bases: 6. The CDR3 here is CASSAAGGDYNEQFF. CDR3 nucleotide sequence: TGTGCCAGCAGCGCGGCCGGGGGGGACTACAATGAGCAGTTCTTC.

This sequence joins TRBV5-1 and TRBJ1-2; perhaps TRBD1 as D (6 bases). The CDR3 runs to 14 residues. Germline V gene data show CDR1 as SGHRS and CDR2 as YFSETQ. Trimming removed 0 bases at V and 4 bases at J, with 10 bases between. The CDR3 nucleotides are TGCGCCAGCAGCTTGGATGGGGGCGGCTATGGCTACACCTTC. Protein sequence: CASSLDGGGYGYTF.

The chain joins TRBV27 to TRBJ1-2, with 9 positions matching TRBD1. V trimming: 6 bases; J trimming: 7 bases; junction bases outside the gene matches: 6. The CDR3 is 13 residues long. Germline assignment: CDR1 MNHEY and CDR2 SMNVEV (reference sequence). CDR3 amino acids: CASSGQGRGGYTF. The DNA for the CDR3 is TGTGCCAGCAGCGGACAGGGGAGAGGTGGCTACACCTTC.

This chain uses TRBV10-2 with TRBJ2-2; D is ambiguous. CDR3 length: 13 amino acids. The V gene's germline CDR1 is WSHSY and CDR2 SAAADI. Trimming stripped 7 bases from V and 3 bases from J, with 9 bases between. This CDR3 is CASTGWDTGELFF. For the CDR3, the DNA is TGCGCCAGCACCGGTTGGGACACCGGGGAGCTGTTTTTT.

The CDR3: CASSSTGGSEKLFF. The CDR3 DNA reads as TGTGCCAGCAGCTCAACAGGGGGGAGCGAAAAACTGTTTTTT. The chain joins TRBV7-9 to TRBJ1-4; TRBD1 agrees at 8 bases. The CDR3 totals 14 residues. The V and J ends lost 4 bases and 8 bases, in that order; junction bases with no gene match: 6. Germline CDR1 SEHNR, CDR2 FQNEAQ (reference sequence).

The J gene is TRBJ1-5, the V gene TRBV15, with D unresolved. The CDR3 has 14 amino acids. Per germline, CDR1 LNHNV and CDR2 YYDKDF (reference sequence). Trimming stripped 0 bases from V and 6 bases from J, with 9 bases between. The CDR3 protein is CATSRDRESQPQHF. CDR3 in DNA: TGTGCCACCAGCAGAGATCGGGAAAGTCAGCCCCAGCATTTT. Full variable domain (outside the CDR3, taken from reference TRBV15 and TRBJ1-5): DAMVIQNPRYQVTQFGKPVTLSCSQTLNHNVMYWYQQKSSQAPKLLFHYYDKDFNNEADTPDNFQSRRPNTSFCFLDIRSPGLGDTAMYLCATSRDRESQPQHFGDGTRLSIL.

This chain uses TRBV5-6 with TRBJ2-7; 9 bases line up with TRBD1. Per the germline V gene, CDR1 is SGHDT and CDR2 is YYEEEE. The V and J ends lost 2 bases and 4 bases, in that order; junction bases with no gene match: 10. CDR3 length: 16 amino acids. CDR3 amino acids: CASSFLPGQGGYEQYF. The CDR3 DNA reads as TGTGCCAGCAGCTTTCTACCGGGACAGGGAGGTTACGAGCAGTACTTC.

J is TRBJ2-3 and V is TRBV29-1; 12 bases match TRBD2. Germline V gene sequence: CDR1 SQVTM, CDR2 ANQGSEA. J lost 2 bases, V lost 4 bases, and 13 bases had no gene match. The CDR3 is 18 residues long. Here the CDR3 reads CSVGSWASGGVATDTQYF. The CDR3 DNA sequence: TGCAGCGTTGGGTCGTGGGCTAGCGGGGGGGTCGCCACAGATACGCAGTATTTT.

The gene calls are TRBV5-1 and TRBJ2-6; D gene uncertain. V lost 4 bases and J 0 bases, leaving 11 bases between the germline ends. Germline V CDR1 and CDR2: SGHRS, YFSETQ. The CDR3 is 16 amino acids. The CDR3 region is CASSRTVYSGANVLTF. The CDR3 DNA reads TGCGCCAGCAGCCGGACGGTATACTCTGGGGCCAACGTCCTGACTTTC.

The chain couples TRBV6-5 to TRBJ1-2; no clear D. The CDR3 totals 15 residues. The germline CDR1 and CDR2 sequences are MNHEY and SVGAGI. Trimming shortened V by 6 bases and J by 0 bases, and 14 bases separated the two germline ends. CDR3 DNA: TGTGCCAGCAGAGCGCTAGGACTGTCTAACTATGGCTACACCTTC. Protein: CASRALGLSNYGYTF.

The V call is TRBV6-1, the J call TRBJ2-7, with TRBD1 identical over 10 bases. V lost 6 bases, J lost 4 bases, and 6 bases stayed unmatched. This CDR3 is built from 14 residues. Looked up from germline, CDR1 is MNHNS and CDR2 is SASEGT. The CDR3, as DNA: TGTGCCAGCAGGCCGGGACAGGGGACTTACGAGCAGTACTTC. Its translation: CASRPGQGTYEQYF.

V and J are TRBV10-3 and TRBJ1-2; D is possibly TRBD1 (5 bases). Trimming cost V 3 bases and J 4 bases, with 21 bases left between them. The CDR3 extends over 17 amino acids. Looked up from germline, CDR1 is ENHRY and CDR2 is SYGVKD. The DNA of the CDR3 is TGTGCCATCAGTGATCATGAGAGGGGTGGGCGTGTCTATGGCTACACCTTC. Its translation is CAISDHERGGRVYGYTF.

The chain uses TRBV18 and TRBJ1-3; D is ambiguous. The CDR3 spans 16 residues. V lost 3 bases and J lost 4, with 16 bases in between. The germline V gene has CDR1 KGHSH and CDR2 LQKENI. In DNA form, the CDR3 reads TGTGCCAGCTCACCGAAGCCCAGTGGATTCGGAAACACCATATATTTT. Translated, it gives CASSPKPSGFGNTIYF.

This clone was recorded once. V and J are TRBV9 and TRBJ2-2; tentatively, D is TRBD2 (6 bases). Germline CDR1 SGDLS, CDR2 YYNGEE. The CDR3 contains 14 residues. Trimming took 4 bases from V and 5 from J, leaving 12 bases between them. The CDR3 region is CASSTPGGTGELFF. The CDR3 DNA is TGTGCCAGCAGCACACCTGGGGGGACCGGGGAGCTGTTTTTT.

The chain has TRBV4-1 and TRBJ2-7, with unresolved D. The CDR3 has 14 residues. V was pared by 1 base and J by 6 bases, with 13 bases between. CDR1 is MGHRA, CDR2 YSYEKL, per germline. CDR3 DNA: TGCGCCAGCAGCCAAGGACCGCAGCAGCTCGAGCAGTACTTC. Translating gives CASSQGPQQLEQYF.

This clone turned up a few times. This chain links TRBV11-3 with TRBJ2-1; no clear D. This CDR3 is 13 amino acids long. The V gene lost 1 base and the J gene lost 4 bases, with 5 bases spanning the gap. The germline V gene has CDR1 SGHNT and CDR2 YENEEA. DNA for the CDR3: TGTGCCAGCAGCTTAGGTACTTACAATGAGCAGTTCTTC. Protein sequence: CASSLGTYNEQFF.

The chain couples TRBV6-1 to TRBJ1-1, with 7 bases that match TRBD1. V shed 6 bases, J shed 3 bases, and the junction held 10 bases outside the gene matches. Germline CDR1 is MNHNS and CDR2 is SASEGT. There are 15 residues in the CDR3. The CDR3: CASRGNLGQDTEAFF. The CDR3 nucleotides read TGTGCCAGCAGGGGCAACCTCGGACAGGACACTGAAGCTTTCTTT.

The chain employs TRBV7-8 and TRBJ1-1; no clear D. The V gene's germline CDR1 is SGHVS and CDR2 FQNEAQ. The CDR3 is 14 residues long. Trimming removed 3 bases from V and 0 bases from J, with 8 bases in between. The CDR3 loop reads CASSFLGMNTEAFF. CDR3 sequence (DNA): TGTGCCAGCAGCTTTTTGGGAATGAACACTGAAGCTTTCTTT.

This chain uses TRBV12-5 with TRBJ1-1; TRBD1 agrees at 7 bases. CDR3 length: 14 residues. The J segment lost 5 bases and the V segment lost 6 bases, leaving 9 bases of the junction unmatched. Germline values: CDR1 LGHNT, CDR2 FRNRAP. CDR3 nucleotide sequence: TGTGCTAGTGGGTTCACAGGGGAAGCTACTGAAGCTTTCTTT. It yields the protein CASGFTGEATEAFF.

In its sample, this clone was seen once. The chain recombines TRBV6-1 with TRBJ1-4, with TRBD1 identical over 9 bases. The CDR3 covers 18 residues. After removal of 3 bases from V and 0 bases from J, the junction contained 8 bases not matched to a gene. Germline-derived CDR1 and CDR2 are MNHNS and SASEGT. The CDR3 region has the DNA TGTGCCAGCAGTGACCCGGGACAGGGCATTGCAACTAATGAAAAACTGTTTTTT. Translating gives CASSDPGQGIATNEKLFF.

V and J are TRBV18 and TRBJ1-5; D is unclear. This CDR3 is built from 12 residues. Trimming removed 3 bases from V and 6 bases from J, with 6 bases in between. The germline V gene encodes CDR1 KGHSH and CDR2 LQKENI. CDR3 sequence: CASSPGGQPQHF. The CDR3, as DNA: TGTGCCAGCTCACCGGGTGGTCAGCCCCAGCATTTT.

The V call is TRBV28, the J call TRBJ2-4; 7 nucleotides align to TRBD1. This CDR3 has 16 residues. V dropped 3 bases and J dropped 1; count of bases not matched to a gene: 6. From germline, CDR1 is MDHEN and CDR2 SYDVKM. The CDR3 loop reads CASSLTGLRAKNIQYF. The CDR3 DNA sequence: TGTGCCAGCAGTTTGACAGGGTTGAGGGCCAAAAACATTCAGTACTTC.

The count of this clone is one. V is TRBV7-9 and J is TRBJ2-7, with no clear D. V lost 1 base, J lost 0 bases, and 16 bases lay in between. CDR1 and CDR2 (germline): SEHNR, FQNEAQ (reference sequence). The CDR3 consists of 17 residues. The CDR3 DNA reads TGTGCCAGCAGCTTAGTAGGGCAAGGGCCTCTCTCCTACGAGCAGTACTTC. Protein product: CASSLVGQGPLSYEQYF.

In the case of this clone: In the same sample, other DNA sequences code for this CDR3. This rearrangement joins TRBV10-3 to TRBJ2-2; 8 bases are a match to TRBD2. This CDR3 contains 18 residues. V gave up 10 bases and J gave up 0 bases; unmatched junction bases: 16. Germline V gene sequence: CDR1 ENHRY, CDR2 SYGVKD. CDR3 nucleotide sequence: TGTGCCACAACGCCGGGAGGGAGCGGGGGCTCGAACACCGGGGAGCTGTTTTTT. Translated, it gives CATTPGGSGGSNTGELFF.

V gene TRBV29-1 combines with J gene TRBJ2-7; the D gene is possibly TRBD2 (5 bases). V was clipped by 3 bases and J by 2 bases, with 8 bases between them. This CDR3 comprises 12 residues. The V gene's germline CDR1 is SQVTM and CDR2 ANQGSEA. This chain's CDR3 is CSVDTGTYEQYF. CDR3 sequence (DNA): TGCAGCGTTGATACGGGAACCTACGAGCAGTACTTC.